This T cell receptor beta chain emerged from a study of regulatory and conventional T cells in RAG deficiency. Study-wide results and limits: Patient subsets had shorter CDR3s; Omenn Treg-Tconv overlap exceeded 85%.

Clones were read by immunoSEQ multiplex PCR, and TCRdb kept only the in-frame ones, dropping some. The sample holds tens of thousands of clones, 75% to 95% seen once. Trimming stripped 2 bases from V and 0 bases from J, with 13 bases between. The CDR3 runs 16 residues. From germline, CDR1 is LNHDA and CDR2 SQIVND (reference sequence). Genomic DNA came from blood regulatory T cells gated CD4+ CD25-high CD127-low. As concerns this clone: The antigen remains unidentified.

In addition, the sample was reused for a study of regulatory T cells. That report notes: The primer mix had 52 TRBV and 13 TRBJ primers.

The sequence was obtained from a human donor in good health. Material for sequencing was Tregs sorted from blood. The gene calls are TRBV19 and TRBJ1-1; possible D gene TRBD1, 6 bases. The CDR3 DNA is TGTGCCAGTAGTATAAGGGGGACTACCTTGAACACTGAAGCTTTCTTT. Translating gives CASSIRGTTLNTEAFF.